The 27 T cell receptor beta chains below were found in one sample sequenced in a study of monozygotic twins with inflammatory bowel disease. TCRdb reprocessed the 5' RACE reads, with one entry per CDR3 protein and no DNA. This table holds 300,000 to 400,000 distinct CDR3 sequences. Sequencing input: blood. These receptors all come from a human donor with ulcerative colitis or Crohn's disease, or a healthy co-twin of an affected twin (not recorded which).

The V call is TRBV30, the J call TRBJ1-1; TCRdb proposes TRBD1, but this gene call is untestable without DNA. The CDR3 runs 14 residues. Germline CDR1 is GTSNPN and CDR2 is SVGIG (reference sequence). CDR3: CAWTRAGTNTEAFF.

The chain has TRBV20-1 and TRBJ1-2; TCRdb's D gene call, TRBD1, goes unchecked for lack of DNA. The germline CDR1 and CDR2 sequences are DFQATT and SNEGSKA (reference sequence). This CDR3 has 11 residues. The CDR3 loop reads CSASPGYGYTF.

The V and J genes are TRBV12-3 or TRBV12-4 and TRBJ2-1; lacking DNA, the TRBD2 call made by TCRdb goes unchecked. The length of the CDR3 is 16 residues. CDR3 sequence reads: CASTHALAGVYNEQFF.

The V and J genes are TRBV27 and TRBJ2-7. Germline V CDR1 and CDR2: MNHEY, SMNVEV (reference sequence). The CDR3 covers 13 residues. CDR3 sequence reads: CASSLLLTYEQYF.

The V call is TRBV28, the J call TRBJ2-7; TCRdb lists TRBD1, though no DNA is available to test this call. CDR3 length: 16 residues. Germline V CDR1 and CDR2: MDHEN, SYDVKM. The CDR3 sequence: CASSLWGHEYTSGQYF.

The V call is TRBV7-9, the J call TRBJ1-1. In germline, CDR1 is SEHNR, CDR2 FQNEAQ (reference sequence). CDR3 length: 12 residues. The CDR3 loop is CASSLDGREAFF.

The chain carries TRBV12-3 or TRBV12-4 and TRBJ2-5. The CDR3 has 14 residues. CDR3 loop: CASSLSSGQETQYF.

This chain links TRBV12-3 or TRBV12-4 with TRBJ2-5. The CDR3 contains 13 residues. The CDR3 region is CASSSGRRETQYF.

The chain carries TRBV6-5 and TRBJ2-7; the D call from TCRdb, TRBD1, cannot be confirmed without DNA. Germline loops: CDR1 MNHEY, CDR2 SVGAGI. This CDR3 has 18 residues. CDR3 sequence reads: CASSLSGGTGWDAYEQYF.

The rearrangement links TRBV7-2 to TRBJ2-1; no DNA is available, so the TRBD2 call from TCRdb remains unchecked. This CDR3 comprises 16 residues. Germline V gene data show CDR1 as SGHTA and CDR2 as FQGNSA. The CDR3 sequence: CASSLASGTSSNEQFF.

The CDR3 region is CSAPYRRSGYTF. The V and J genes are TRBV20-1 and TRBJ1-2. Germline-derived CDR1 and CDR2 are DFQATT and SNEGSKA (reference sequence). The CDR3 length is 12 residues.

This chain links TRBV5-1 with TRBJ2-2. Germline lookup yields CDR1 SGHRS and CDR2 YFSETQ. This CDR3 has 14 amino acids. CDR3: CASSFVSSAGELFF.

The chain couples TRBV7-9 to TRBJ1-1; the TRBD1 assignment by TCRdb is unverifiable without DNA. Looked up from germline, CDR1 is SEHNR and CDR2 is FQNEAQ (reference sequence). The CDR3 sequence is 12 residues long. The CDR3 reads CASSFQGNEAFF.

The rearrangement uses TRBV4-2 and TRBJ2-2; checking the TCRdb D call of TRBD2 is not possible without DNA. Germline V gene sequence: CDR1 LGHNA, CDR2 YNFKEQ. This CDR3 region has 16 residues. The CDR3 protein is CASTEGVSSNTGELFF.

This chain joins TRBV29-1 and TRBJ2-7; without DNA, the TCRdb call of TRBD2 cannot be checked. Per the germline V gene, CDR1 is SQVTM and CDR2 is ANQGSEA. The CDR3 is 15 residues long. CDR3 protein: CSVGGGGLLREGQYF.

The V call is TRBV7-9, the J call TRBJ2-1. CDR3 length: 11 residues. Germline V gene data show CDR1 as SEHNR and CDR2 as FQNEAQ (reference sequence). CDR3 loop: CASSLGGKQFF.

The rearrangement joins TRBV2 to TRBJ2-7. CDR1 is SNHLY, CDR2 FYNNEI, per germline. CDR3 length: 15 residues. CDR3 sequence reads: CASSDRLTNSYEQYF.

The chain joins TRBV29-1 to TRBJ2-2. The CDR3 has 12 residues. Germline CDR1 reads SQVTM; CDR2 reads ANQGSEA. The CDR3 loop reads CSVKENTGELFF.

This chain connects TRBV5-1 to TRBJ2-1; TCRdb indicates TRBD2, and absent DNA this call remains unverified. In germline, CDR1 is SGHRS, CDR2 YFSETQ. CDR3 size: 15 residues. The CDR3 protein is CASSTPTGTRNEQFF.

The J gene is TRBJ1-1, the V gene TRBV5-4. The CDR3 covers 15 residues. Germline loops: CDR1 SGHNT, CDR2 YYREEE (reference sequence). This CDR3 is CASSLGSGMNTEAFF. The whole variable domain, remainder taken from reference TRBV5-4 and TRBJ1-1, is ETGVTQSPTHLIKTRGQQVTLRCSSQSGHNTVSWYQQALGQGPQFIFQYYREEENGRGNFPPRFSGLQFPNYSSELNVNALELDDSALYLCASSLGSGMNTEAFFGQGTRLTVV.

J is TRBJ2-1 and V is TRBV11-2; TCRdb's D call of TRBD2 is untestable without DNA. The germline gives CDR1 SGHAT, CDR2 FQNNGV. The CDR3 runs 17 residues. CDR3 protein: CASSFGLAGGRRYEQFF.

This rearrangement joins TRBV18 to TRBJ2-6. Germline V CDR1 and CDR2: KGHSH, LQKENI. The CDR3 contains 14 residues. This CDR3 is CASQETTGANVLTF.

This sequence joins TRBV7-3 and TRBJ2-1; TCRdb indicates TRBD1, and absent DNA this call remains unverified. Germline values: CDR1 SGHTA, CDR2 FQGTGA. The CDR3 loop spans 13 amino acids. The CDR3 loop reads CASSRGEYNEQFF.

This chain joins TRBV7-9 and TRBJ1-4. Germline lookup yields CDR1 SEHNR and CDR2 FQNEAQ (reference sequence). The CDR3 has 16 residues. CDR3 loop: CASSLALGGVGEKLFF.

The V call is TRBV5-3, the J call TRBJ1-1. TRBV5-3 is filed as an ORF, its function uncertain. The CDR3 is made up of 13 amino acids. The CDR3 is CARSLVAAGEAFF.

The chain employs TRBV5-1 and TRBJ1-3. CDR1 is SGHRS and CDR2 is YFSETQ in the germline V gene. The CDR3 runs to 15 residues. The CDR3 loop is CASSPRTASGNTIYF.

This CDR3 reads CASSMAGYSNQPQHF. The V and J genes are TRBV19 and TRBJ1-5; TCRdb calls TRBD1, which cannot be checked without DNA. Germline assignment: CDR1 LNHDA and CDR2 SQIVND (reference sequence). The CDR3 has 15 residues.